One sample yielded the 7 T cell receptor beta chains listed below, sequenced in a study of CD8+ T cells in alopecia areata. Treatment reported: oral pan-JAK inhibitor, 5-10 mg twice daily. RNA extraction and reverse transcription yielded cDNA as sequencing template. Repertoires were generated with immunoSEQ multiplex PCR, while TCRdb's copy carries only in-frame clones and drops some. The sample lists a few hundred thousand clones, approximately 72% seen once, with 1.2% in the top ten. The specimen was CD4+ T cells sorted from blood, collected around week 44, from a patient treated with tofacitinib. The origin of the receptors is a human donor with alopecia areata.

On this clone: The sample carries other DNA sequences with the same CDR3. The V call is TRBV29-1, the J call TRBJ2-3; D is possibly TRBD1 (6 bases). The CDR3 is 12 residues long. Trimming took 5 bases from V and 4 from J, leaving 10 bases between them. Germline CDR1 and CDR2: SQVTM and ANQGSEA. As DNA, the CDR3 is TGCAGCGTTCGCCCAGGGGCAGATACGCAGTATTTT. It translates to CSVRPGADTQYF.

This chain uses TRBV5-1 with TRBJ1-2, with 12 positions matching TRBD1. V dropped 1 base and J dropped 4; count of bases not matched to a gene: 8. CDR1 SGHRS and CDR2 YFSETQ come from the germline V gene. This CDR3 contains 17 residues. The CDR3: CASSLRPGQGASYGYTF. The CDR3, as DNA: TGCGCCAGCAGCTTGAGGCCGGGACAGGGGGCGAGCTATGGCTACACCTTC.

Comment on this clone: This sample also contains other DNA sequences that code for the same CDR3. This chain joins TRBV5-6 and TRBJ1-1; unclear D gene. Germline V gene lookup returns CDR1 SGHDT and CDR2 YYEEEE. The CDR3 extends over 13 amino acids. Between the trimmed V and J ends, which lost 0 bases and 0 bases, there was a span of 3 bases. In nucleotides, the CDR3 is TGTGCCAGCAGCTTGGTTATGAACACTGAAGCTTTCTTT. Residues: CASSLVMNTEAFF.

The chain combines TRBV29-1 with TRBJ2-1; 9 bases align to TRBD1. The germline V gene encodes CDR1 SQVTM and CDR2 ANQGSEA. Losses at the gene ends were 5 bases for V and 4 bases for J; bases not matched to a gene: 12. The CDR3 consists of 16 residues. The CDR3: CSVRAYPGQGYNEQFF. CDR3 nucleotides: TGCAGCGTTAGAGCTTACCCGGGACAGGGTTACAATGAGCAGTTCTTC.

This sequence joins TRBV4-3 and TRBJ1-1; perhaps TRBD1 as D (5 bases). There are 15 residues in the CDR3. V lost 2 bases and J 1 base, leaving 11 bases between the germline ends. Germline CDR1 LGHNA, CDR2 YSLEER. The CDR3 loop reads CASSQSFRANTEAFF. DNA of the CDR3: TGCGCCAGCAGCCAATCGTTCAGGGCGAACACTGAAGCTTTCTTT.

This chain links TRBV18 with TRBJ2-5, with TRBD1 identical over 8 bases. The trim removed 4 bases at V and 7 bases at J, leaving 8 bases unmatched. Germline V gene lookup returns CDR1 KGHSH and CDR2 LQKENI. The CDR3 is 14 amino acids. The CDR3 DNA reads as TGTGCCAGCTCACTTTCCGGGACAGGAGCGACCCAGTACTTC. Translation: CASSLSGTGATQYF.

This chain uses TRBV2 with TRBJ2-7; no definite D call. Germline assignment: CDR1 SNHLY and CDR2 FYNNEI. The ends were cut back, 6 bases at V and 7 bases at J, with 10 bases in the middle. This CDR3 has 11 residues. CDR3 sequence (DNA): TGTGCCAGCAGCCAAAGGAGAGAGCAGTACTTC. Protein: CASSQRREQYF.